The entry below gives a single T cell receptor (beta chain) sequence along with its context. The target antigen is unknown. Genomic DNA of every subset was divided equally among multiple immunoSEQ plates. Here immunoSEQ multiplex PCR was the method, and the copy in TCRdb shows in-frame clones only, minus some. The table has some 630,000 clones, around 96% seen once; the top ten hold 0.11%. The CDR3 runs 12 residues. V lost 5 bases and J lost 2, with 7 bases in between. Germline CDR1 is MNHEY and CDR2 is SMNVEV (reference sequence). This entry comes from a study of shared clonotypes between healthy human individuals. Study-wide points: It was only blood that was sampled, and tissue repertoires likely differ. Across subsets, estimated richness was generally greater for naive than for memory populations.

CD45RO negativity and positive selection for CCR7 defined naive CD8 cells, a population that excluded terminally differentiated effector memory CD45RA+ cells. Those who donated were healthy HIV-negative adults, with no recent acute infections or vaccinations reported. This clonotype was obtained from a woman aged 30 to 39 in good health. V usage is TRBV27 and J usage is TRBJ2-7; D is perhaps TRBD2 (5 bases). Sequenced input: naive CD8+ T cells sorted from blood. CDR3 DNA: TGTGCCAGCAGTGGAGGCCCCTACGAGCAGTACTTC. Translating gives CASSGGPYEQYF.